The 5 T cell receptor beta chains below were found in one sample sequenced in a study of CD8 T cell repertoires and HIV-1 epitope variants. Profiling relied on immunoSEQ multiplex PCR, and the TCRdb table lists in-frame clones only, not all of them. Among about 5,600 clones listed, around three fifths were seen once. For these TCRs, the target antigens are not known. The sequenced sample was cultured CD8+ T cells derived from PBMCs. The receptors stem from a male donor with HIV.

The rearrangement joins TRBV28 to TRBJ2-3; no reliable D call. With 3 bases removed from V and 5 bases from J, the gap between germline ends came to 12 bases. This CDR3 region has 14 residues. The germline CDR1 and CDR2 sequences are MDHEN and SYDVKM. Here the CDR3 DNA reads TGTGCCAGCAGTTTTATTCCGGATCTAGATACGCAGTATTTT. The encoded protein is CASSFIPDLDTQYF.

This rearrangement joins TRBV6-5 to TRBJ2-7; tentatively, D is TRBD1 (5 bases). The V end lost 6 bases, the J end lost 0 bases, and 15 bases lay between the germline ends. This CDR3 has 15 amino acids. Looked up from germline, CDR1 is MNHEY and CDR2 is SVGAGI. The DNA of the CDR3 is TGTGCCAGCAGCAGGGTCTCCGTAAGCTCCTACGAGCAGTACTTC. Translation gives CASSRVSVSSYEQYF.

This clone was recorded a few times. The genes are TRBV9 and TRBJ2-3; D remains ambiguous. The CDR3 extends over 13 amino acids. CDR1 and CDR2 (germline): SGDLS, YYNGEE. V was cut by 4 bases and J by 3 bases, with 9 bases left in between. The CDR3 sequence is CASSSGQTDTQYF. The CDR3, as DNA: TGTGCCAGCAGCTCCGGGCAGACAGATACGCAGTATTTT.

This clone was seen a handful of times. CDR3 DNA sequence: TGCAGCACGACTCAGGGGAGCTATGGCTACACCTTC. Amino acid sequence: CSTTQGSYGYTF. The chain links TRBV29-1 to TRBJ1-2; possible D gene TRBD1, 6 bases. V shed 8 bases and J shed 4 bases, with 14 bases lying between them. CDR1 is SQVTM, CDR2 ANQGSEA, per germline. The CDR3 totals 12 residues. Drawing the rest from reference TRBV29-1 and TRBJ1-2, the complete variable domain is SAVISQKPSRDICQRGTSLTIQCQVDSQVTMMFWYRQQPGQSLTLIATANQGSEATYESGFVIDKFPISRPNLTFSTLTVSNMSPEDSSIYLCSTTQGSYGYTFGSGTRLTVV.

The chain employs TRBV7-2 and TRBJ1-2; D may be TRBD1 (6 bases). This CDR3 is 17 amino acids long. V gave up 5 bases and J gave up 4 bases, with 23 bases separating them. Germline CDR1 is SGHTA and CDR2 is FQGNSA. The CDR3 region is CASSPRSSTAGAYGYTF. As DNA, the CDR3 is TGTGCCAGCAGCCCCCGATCGTCTACGGCAGGGGCCTATGGCTACACCTTC.